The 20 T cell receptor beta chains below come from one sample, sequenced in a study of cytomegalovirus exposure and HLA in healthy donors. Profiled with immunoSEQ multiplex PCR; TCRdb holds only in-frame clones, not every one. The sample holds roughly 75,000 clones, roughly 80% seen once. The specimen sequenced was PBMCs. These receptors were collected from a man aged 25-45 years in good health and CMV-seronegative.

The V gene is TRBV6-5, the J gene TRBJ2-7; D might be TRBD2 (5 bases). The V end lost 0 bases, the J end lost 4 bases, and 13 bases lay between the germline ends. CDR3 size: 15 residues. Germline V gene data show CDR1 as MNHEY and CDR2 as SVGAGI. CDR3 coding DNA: TGTGCCAGCAGTTACTCGGTGTCGGGGAATTACGAGCAGTACGTC. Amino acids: CASSYSVSGNYEQYV.

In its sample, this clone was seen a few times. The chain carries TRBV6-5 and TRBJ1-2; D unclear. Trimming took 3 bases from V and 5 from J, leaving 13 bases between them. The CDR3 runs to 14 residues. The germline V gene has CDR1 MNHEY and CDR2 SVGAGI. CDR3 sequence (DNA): TGTGCCAGCAGTTATACGGCGGCGCCATATGGCTACACCTTC. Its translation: CASSYTAAPYGYTF.

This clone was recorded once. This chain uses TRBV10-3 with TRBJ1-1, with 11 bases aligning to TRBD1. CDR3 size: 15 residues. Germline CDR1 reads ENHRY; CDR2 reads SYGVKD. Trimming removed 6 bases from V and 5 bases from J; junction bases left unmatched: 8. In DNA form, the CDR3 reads TGTGCCATCAGGGGGACAGGGGGGCTGTGGACTGAAGCTTTCTTT. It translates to CAIRGTGGLWTEAFF.

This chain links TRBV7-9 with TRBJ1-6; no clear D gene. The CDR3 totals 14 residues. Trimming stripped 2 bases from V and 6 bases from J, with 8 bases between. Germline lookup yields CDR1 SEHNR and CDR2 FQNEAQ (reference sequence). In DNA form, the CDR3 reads TGTGCCAGCAGCTTATCCGGGAGTAATTCACCCCTCCACTTT. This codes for CASSLSGSNSPLHF.

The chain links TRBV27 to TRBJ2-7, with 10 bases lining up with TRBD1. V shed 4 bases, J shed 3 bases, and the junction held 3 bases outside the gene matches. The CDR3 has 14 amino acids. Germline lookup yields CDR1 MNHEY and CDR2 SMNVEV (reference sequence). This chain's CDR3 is CASSYRTGGYEQYV. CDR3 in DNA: TGTGCCAGCAGTTACCGGACAGGGGGCTACGAGCAGTACGTC.

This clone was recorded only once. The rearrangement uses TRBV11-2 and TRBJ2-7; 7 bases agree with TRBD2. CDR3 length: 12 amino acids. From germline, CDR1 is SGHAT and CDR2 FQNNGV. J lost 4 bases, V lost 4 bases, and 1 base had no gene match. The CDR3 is CASSSGGYEQYF. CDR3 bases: TGTGCCAGCAGCTCGGGGGGATACGAGCAGTACTTC.

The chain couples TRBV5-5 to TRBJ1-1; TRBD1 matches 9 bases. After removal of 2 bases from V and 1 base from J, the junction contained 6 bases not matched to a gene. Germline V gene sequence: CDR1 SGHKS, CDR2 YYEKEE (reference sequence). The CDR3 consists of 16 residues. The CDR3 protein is CASSFEQGAGNTEAFF. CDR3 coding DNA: TGTGCCAGCAGCTTCGAACAGGGGGCAGGGAACACTGAAGCTTTCTTT. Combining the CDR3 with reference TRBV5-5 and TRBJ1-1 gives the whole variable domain DAGVTQSPTHLIKTRGQQVTLRCSPISGHKSVSWYQQVLGQGPQFIFQYYEKEERGRGNFPDRFSARQFPNYSSELNVNALLLGDSALYLCASSFEQGAGNTEAFFGQGTRLTVV.

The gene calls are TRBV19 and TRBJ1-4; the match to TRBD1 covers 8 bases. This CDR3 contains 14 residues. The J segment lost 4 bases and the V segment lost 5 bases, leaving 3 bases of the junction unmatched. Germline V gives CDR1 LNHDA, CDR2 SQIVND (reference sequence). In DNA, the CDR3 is TGTGCCAGTAGTTGGGGACAGGTTAATGAAAAACTGTTTTTT. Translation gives CASSWGQVNEKLFF. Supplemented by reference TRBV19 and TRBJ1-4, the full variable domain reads DGGITQSPKYLFRKEGQNVTLSCEQNLNHDAMYWYRQDPGQGLRLIYYSQIVNDFQKGDIAEGYSVSREKKESFPLTVTSAQKNPTAFYLCASSWGQVNEKLFFGSGTQLSVL.

The CDR3 protein is CASSPDRSSYNEQFF. The CDR3 nucleotides are TGTGCCAGCTCACCAGACAGGAGCTCCTACAATGAGCAGTTCTTC. J is TRBJ2-1 and V is TRBV18, with D tentatively TRBD1 (6 bases). V lost 2 bases and J lost 0, with 8 bases in between. CDR3 length: 15 residues. Germline CDR1 KGHSH, CDR2 LQKENI.

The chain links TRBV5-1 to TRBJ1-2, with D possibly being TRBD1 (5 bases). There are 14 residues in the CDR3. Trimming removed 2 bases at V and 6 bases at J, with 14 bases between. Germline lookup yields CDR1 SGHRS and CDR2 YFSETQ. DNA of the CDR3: TGCGCCAGCAGCTTACGCAGGGAGGCGGATGGCTACACCTTC. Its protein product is CASSLRREADGYTF.

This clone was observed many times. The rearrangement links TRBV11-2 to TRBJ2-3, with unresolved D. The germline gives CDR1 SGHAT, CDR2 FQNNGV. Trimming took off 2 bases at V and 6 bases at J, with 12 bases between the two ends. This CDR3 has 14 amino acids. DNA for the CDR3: TGTGCCAGCAGCTTACTAGGAGTCGGGGATACGCAGTATTTT. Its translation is CASSLLGVGDTQYF.

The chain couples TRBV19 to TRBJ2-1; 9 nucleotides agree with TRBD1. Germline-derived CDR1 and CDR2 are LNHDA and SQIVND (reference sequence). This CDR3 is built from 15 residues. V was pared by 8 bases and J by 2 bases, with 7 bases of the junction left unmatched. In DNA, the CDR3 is TGTGCCAGTCAGAGGGGGGACAGGGCCTACAATGAGCAGTTCTTC. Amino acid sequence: CASQRGDRAYNEQFF.

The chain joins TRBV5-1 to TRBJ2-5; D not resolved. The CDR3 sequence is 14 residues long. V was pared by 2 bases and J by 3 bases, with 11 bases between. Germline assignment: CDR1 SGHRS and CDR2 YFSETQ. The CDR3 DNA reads TGCGCCAGCAGCTTTGATATAACAGAAGAGACCCAGTACTTC. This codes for CASSFDITEETQYF.

CDR3 protein: CASSLAGGSSGYTF. CDR3 DNA: TGTGCCAGCAGCTTAGCGGGAGGGTCGTCTGGCTACACCTTC. The genes are TRBV7-9 and TRBJ1-2; D gene uncertain. V was pared by 0 bases and J by 7 bases, with 12 bases between. Germline CDR1 is SEHNR and CDR2 is FQNEAQ (reference sequence). The CDR3 totals 14 residues.

In DNA form, the CDR3 reads TGTGCCAGCAGCGGTCAGGGTTCGGTTGGCGGCTACACCTTC. Translating gives CASSGQGSVGGYTF. The chain links TRBV7-9 to TRBJ1-2; D might be TRBD1 (5 bases). Germline assignment: CDR1 SEHNR and CDR2 FQNEAQ (reference sequence). CDR3 length equals 14 residues. Trimming shortened V by 5 bases and J by 8 bases, and 18 bases separated the two germline ends.

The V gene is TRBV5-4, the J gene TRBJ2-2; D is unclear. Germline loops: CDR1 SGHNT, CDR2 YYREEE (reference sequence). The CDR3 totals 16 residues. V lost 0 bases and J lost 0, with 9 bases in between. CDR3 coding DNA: TGTGCCAGCAGCTTGGACGGGTCTTCGAACACCGGGGAGCTGTTTTTT. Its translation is CASSLDGSSNTGELFF.

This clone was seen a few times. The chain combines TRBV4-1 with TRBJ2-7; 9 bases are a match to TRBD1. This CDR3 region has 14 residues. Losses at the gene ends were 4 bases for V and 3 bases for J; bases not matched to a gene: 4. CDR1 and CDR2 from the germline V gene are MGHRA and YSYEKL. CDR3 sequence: CASSLGTGYYEQYV. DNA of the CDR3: TGCGCCAGCAGCCTAGGGACAGGGTACTACGAGCAGTACGTC.

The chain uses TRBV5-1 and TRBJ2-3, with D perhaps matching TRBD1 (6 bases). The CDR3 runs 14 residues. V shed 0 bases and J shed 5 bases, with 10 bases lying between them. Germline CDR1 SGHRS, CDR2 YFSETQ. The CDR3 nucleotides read TGCGCCAGCAGCTTGGCCCAGGGGTTAGATACGCAGTATTTT. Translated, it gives CASSLAQGLDTQYF.

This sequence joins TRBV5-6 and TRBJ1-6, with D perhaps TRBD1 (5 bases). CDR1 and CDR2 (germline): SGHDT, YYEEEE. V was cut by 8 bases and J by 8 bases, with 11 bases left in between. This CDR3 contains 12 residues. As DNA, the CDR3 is TGTGCCAGGGGGCAACGGTATTCACCCCTCCACTTT. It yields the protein CARGQRYSPLHF.

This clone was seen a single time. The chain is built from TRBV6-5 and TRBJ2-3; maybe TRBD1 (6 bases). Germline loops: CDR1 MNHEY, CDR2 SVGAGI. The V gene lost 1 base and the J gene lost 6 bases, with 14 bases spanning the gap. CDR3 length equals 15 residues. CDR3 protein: CASSYLQGLGDTQYF. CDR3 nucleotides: TGTGCCAGCAGTTACTTACAGGGTCTCGGTGATACGCAGTATTTT.